This T cell receptor beta chain comes out of a study of shared clonotypes between healthy human individuals. General study results and limits: Compared with clonotypes that all four donors shared, non-shared clonotypes had lower generation probabilities.

Sorted subsets were amplified in replicate PCRs using around 220 ng DNA, about 30,000 T cell genomes. Here immunoSEQ multiplex PCR was the method, and the copy in TCRdb shows in-frame clones only, minus some. The data contain 550,000 to 700,000 clones, 73% of them singletons. CD4+ cells were split into CD45RA+ naive and CD45RA-negative memory subsets. Trimming removed 6 bases from V and 6 bases from J, with 18 bases in between. The CDR3 extends over 15 amino acids. CDR1 and CDR2 from the germline V gene are MDHEN and SYDVKM. Of note for this clone: Its antigen is not identified.

The origin of this receptor is a woman younger than 45 in good health. The chain couples TRBV28 to TRBJ2-1; unclear D gene. Sequenced input: memory CD4+ T cells sorted from blood. As for subset: CD45RA-negative fraction. The CDR3 loop is CASSSSAIHPNEQFF. CDR3 in DNA: TGTGCCAGCAGCTCCTCTGCGATCCACCCCAATGAGCAGTTCTTC.